One and the same sample provided the 21 T cell receptor beta chains below, sequenced in a study of shared clonotypes between healthy human individuals. Here immunoSEQ multiplex PCR was the method, and the copy in TCRdb shows in-frame clones only, minus some. The data contain hundreds of thousands of clones, 70% to 80% of them singletons. Sequenced sample: PBMCs. The source is a woman aged 40 to 50 in good health. Some clones in this sample may be carry-over from other donors' samples.

J is TRBJ2-5 and V is TRBV7-9; perhaps TRBD2 as D (6 bases). Germline values: CDR1 SEHNR, CDR2 FQNEAQ (reference sequence). V lost 5 bases and J 5 bases, leaving 9 bases between the germline ends. The CDR3 runs to 12 residues. This CDR3 is CASSVGGETQYF. For the CDR3, the DNA is TGTGCCAGCAGCGTTGGGGGGGAGACCCAGTACTTC.

This chain links TRBV7-8 with TRBJ2-5, with 7 bases that match TRBD2. The CDR3 runs 14 residues. Germline V lookup: CDR1 SGHVS, CDR2 FQNEAQ. Trimming cost V 9 bases and J 0 bases; bases outside gene matches: 7. As DNA, the CDR3 is TGTGCCAGTAAGCGGGACGGTCACCAAGAGACCCAGTACTTC. The encoded protein is CASKRDGHQETQYF.

This rearrangement joins TRBV7-3 to TRBJ2-7; 8 bases map to TRBD2. Looked up from germline, CDR1 is SGHTA and CDR2 is FQGTGA. Losses at the gene ends were 4 bases for V and 6 bases for J; bases not matched to a gene: 20. This CDR3 has 18 residues. CDR3 DNA: TGTGCCAGCAGCTCCAAGCCTCCGGGAGGGGGGTACGAGGGCGAGCAGTACTTC. Translated, it gives CASSSKPPGGGYEGEQYF.

This chain links TRBV29-1 with TRBJ2-7; a weak D match, TRBD2 (6 bases). V was clipped by 4 bases and J by 7 bases, with 17 bases between them. Germline CDR1 and CDR2: SQVTM and ANQGSEA. The CDR3 is 13 residues long. CDR3 nucleotides: TGCAGCGTTGTGATTGGGGGGTCTACAGAGCAGTACTTC. It specifies CSVVIGGSTEQYF.

The J gene is TRBJ2-2, the V gene TRBV9; D could derive from TRBD1 or TRBD2 (5 bases each). V gave up 0 bases and J gave up 1 base, with 16 bases separating them. The CDR3 has 18 amino acids. Germline V lookup: CDR1 SGDLS, CDR2 YYNGEE. As DNA, the CDR3 is TGTGCCAGCAGCGTAGGTTTTGGGACCACGAAGAACACCGGGGAGCTGTTTTTT. Encoded protein: CASSVGFGTTKNTGELFF.

J is TRBJ2-1 and V is TRBV6-5; 9 bases are shared with TRBD1. V was clipped by 4 bases and J by 8 bases; unmatched bases: 6. The CDR3 loop spans 14 amino acids. Germline V gene lookup returns CDR1 MNHEY and CDR2 SVGAGI. The CDR3 sequence is CASSLFDRGDEQFF. The CDR3 coding sequence is TGTGCCAGCAGTTTGTTTGACAGGGGGGATGAGCAGTTCTTC.

V and J are TRBV29-1 and TRBJ1-3; 8 positions match TRBD1. The CDR3 has 13 amino acids. Germline CDR1 is SQVTM and CDR2 is ANQGSEA. Losses at the gene ends were 7 bases for V and 0 bases for J; bases not matched to a gene: 2. CDR3 sequence reads: CSAGTGSGNTIYF. The CDR3 DNA is TGCAGCGCCGGGACAGGCTCTGGAAACACCATATATTTT.

V gene TRBV21-1 combines with J gene TRBJ1-2; the DNA was not used to check the table's D call, TRBD1. TRBV21-1 is recorded as a pseudogene. The CDR3 totals 15 residues. DNA of the CDR3: TGTGCCAGCAGCAAAGGGGTGGACAGGCACTATGGCTACACCTTC. Protein sequence: CASSKGVDRHYGYTF.

This clone was detected only once. The chain couples TRBV28 to TRBJ2-7; the D is unclear. V lost 6 bases, J lost 2 bases, and 14 bases lay in between. Germline V gene data show CDR1 as MDHEN and CDR2 as SYDVKM. The CDR3 covers 14 residues. CDR3 amino acids: CASRPSGAAYEQYF. In nucleotides, the CDR3 is TGTGCCAGCAGGCCGAGTGGAGCAGCCTACGAGCAGTACTTC.

The chain combines TRBV11-3 with TRBJ2-7; D tentatively fits TRBD1 or TRBD2 (7 bases each). Trimming pared 2 bases from V and 6 bases from J, leaving 11 bases between. The length of the CDR3 is 13 residues. CDR1 and CDR2 from the germline V gene are SGHNT and YENEEA. In DNA, the CDR3 is TGTGCCAGCAGCTTAAGCAGGGGGGGCGAGCAGTACTTC. As protein: CASSLSRGGEQYF. Combining the CDR3 with reference TRBV11-3 and TRBJ2-7 gives the whole variable domain EAGVVQSPRYKIIEKKQPVAFWCNPISGHNTLYWYLQNLGQGPELLIRYENEEAVDDSQLPKDRFSAERLKGVDSTLKIQPAELGDSAVYLCASSLSRGGEQYFGPGTRLTVT.

The rearrangement joins TRBV11-2 to TRBJ2-5, with 7 bases aligning to TRBD1. CDR1 is SGHAT, CDR2 FQNNGV, per germline. V was clipped by 3 bases and J by 1 base; unmatched bases: 5. The CDR3 runs to 15 residues. The CDR3 nucleotides read TGTGCCAGCAGCTTGGTTGGGACAGCCCAAGAGACCCAGTACTTC. This gives the protein CASSLVGTAQETQYF.

The chain carries TRBV19 and TRBJ2-2; D not certain. The CDR3 contains 14 residues. V dropped 5 bases and J dropped 2 bases, with 9 bases sitting between them. Germline V CDR1 and CDR2: LNHDA, SQIVND (reference sequence). CDR3 DNA: TGTGCCAGTAGTTGGATTCCTAACACCGGGGAGCTGTTTTTT. Translation gives CASSWIPNTGELFF.

The J gene is TRBJ2-3, the V gene TRBV7-9; unclear D gene. The CDR3 has 12 residues. Germline V gives CDR1 SEHNR, CDR2 FQNEAQ (reference sequence). Trimming shortened V by 4 bases and J by 2 bases, and 4 bases separated the two germline ends. The CDR3 sequence: CASSYLTDTQYF. CDR3 DNA: TGTGCCAGCAGCTACCTCACAGATACGCAGTATTTT.

The chain couples TRBV2 to TRBJ1-2; TRBD1 might be the D (6 bases). Germline CDR1 reads SNHLY; CDR2 reads FYNNEI. Deletions cut 7 bases from V and 5 bases from J, with 17 bases between. This CDR3 is 14 amino acids long. CDR3 sequence: CASTEGGNLYGYTF. The CDR3 DNA reads as TGTGCCAGCACCGAGGGGGGCAATTTATATGGCTACACCTTC. Using reference TRBV2 and TRBJ1-2 for the parts outside the CDR3, the full variable domain is EPEVTQTPSHQVTQMGQEVILRCVPISNHLYFYWYRQILGQKVEFLVSFYNNEISEKSEIFDDQFSVERPDGSNFTLKIRSTKLEDSAMYFCASTEGGNLYGYTFGSGTRLTVV.

The genes are TRBV28 and TRBJ1-5; 7 nucleotides line up with TRBD1. V trimming: 7 bases; J trimming: 6 bases; junction bases outside the gene matches: 3. Germline-derived CDR1 and CDR2 are MDHEN and SYDVKM. CDR3 length: 12 residues. The CDR3 is CASNAGGQPQHF. The CDR3 DNA reads TGTGCCAGCAATGCAGGGGGTCAGCCCCAGCATTTT.

This sequence joins TRBV9 and TRBJ1-2; TRBD1 agrees at 8 bases. CDR1 is SGDLS and CDR2 is YYNGEE in the germline V gene. This CDR3 is built from 19 residues. V was clipped by 3 bases and J by 3 bases; unmatched bases: 19. The CDR3 reads CASSAQELVGGQGYYGYTF. In DNA, the CDR3 is TGTGCCAGCAGCGCTCAGGAACTCGTCGGAGGACAGGGCTACTATGGCTACACCTTC.

This clone has only a few counts. The V call is TRBV5-1, the J call TRBJ1-1, with D tentatively TRBD1 (6 bases). The CDR3 is 13 amino acids. V was trimmed by 4 bases and J by 1 base, leaving 8 bases between them. Germline V gene lookup returns CDR1 SGHRS and CDR2 YFSETQ. The CDR3 bases are TGCGCCAGCAGCACGACAGGGAACACTGAAGCTTTCTTT. As protein: CASSTTGNTEAFF.

The chain employs TRBV4-1 and TRBJ2-2, with TRBD2 identical over 11 bases. CDR1 is MGHRA and CDR2 is YSYEKL in the germline V gene. The CDR3 length is 20 residues. The V and J ends lost 3 bases and 0 bases, in that order; junction bases with no gene match: 12. The CDR3 DNA reads TGCGCCAGCAGCCAGATTGGGACTAGCGGAGGTCACCCGAACACCGGGGAGCTGTTTTTT. As protein: CASSQIGTSGGHPNTGELFF.

The chain has TRBV4-1 and TRBJ2-7, with TRBD1 matching 7 bases. CDR3 length: 14 residues. Trimming removed 3 bases from V and 5 bases from J; junction bases left unmatched: 7. CDR1 and CDR2 from the germline V gene are MGHRA and YSYEKL. Written as DNA, the CDR3 is TGCGCCAGCAGCCAGAGGGGGCTGATTCACGAGCAGTACTTC. This encodes CASSQRGLIHEQYF.

A few counts support this clone. CDR3 sequence reads: CASSSQGGTQYF. CDR3 nucleotides: TGTGCCAGCAGCTCACAGGGCGGTACGCAGTATTTT. The chain links TRBV7-9 to TRBJ2-3; a possible D gene is TRBD1 (6 bases). Trimming removed 4 bases at V and 8 bases at J, with 10 bases between. The length of the CDR3 is 12 residues. Per the germline V gene, CDR1 is SEHNR and CDR2 is FQNEAQ (reference sequence). Drawing the rest from reference TRBV7-9 and TRBJ2-3, the complete variable domain is DTGVSQNPRHKITKRGQNVTFRCDPISEHNRLYWYRQTLGQGPEFLTYFQNEAQLEKSRLLSDRFSAERPKGSFSTLEIQRTEQGDSAMYLCASSSQGGTQYFGPGTRLTVL.

This chain uses TRBV6-1 with TRBJ1-1, with 8 nucleotides matching TRBD1. Germline V gene sequence: CDR1 MNHNS, CDR2 SASEGT. With 6 bases clipped from V and 0 bases from J, the junction kept 6 bases outside the gene matches. CDR3 length equals 15 residues. The CDR3 loop is CASRGQGIMNTEAFF. CDR3 sequence (DNA): TGTGCCAGCAGAGGACAGGGAATTATGAACACTGAAGCTTTCTTT.